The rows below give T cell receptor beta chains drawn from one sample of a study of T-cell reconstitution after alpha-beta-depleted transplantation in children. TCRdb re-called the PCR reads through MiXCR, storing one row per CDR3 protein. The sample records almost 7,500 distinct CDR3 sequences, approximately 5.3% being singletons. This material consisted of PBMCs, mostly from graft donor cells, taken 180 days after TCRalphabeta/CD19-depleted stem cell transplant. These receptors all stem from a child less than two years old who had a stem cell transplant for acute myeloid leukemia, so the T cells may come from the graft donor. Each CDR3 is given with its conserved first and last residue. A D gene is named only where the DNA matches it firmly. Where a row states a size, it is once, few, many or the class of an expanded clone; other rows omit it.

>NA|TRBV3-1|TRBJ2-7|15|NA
CASCRKVNGVYEQYF
TGTGCCTCCTGCCGCAAGGTGAATGGGGTATACGAGCAGTACTTC
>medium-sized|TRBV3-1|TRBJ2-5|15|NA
CASSPGTSWGETQYF
TGTGCCAGCAGCCCCGGGACTTCTTGGGGAGAGACCCAGTACTTC
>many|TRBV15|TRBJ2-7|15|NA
CATSSEPEGSYEQYF
TGTGCCACCAGCAGCGAACCCGAAGGAAGTTACGAGCAGTACTTC
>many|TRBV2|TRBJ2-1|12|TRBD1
CASRGTDNEQFF
TGTGCCAGCAGGGGGACAGACAATGAGCAGTTCTTC
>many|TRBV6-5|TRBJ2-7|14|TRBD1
CASSPDRVRYEQYF
TGTGCCAGCAGTCCGGACAGGGTAAGGTACGAGCAGTACTTC
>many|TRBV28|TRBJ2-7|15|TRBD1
CASSPSGTGTHEQYF
TGTGCCAGCAGTCCTTCCGGGACAGGGACCCACGAGCAGTACTTC
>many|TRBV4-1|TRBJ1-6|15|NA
CASSQDTGRNSPLHF
TGCGCCAGCAGCCAAGATACAGGGAGGAATTCACCCCTCCACTTT
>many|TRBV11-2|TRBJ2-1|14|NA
CASSLLALDNEQFF
TGTGCCAGCAGCCTACTAGCTTTAGACAATGAGCAGTTCTTC
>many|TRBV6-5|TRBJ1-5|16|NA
CASSYGRGGRGQPQHF
TGTGCCAGCAGTTACGGTCGGGGGGGAAGAGGTCAGCCCCAGCATTTT
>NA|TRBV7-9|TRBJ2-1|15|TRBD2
CAGETSGTSYNEQFF
TGTGCCGGTGAGACTAGCGGGACTTCCTACAATGAGCAGTTCTTC
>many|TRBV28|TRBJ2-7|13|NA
CASRETRKAEQYF
TGTGCCAGCAGAGAGACTAGGAAGGCCGAGCAGTACTTC
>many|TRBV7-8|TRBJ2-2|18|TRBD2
CASSLPGGLAGGVGELFF
TGTGCCAGCAGCCTCCCAGGCGGACTAGCGGGAGGGGTCGGGGAGCTGTTTTTT
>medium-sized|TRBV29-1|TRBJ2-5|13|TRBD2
CSVSGSGRETQYF
TGCAGCGTTAGCGGGAGTGGTCGGGAGACCCAGTACTTC
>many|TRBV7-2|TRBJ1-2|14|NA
CASSQRGAFGGYTF
TGTGCCAGCAGCCAAAGGGGGGCGTTTGGAGGCTACACCTTC
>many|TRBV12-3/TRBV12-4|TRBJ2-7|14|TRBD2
CASSTQGGPYEQYF
TGTGCCAGCAGTACTCAGGGAGGGCCCTACGAGCAGTACTTC
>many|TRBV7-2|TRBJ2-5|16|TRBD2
CASSFRREGLLETQYF
TGTGCCAGCAGCTTCCGGCGGGAGGGCCTTCTGGAGACCCAGTACTTC
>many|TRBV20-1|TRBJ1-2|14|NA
CSARLAGATSGYTF
TGCAGTGCCCGACTTGCCGGGGCTACGTCCGGCTACACCTTC
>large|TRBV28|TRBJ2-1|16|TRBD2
CASSQNGLAGEHEQFF
TGTGCCAGCAGTCAGAACGGACTAGCGGGAGAGCATGAGCAGTTCTTC
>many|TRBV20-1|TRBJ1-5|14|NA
CSAVQTNSNQPQHF
TGCAGTGCGGTACAAACGAATAGCAATCAGCCCCAGCATTTT
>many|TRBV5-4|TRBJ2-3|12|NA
CASSWRTDTQYF
TGTGCCAGCAGCTGGCGCACAGATACGCAGTATTTT
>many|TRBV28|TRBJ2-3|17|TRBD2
CASSSPLAGASTDTQYF
TGTGCCAGCAGTTCCCCACTAGCGGGGGCTAGCACAGATACGCAGTATTTT
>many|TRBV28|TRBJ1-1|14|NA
CASSGQPVFTEAFF
TGTGCCAGCAGTGGACAGCCGGTTTTCACTGAAGCTTTCTTT
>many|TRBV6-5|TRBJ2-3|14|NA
CASSPGPGIYTQYF
TGTGCCAGCAGTCCCGGGCCAGGAATTTATACGCAGTATTTT
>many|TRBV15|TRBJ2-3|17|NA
CATSRAKGGEGTDTQYF
TGTGCCACCAGCAGAGCGAAGGGCGGGGAAGGGACAGATACGCAGTATTTT
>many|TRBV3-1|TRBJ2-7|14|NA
CASSHGLPTYEQYF
TGTGCCAGCAGCCATGGACTGCCGACCTACGAGCAGTACTTC
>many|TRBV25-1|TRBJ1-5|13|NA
CASSENRDQPQHF
TGTGCCAGCAGCGAAAACCGGGATCAGCCCCAGCATTTT
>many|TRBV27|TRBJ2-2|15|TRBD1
CASKGTGVNTGELFF
TGTGCCAGCAAAGGGACAGGGGTTAACACCGGGGAGCTGTTTTTT
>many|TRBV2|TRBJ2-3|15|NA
CASSELASRGGTQYF
TGTGCCAGCAGTGAGCTAGCTAGCCGGGGAGGTACGCAGTATTTT
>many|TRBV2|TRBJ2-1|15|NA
CASSPSLTARGEQFF
TGTGCCAGCAGCCCAAGTTTGACAGCAAGGGGCGAGCAGTTCTTC
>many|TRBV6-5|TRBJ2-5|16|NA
CASSYGTPELGETQYF
TGTGCCAGCAGTTACGGGACTCCGGAGCTCGGCGAGACCCAGTACTTC
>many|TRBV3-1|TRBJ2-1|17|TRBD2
CASSGDTLAAKYNEQFF
TGTGCCAGCAGCGGAGACACACTAGCGGCAAAGTACAATGAGCAGTTCTTC
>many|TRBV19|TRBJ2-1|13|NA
CASSMRLVHEQFF
TGTGCCAGTAGTATGCGGCTCGTCCATGAGCAGTTCTTC
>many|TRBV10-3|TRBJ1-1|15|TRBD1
CAISRDRAANTEAFF
TGTGCCATCAGTAGGGACAGGGCAGCGAACACTGAAGCTTTCTTT
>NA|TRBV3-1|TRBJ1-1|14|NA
CASCQQVPGTEAFF
TGTGCCAGCTGCCAACAGGTCCCCGGGACTGAAGCTTTCTTT
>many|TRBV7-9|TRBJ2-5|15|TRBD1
CASSPGGWYQETQYF
TGTGCCAGCAGCCCAGGGGGCTGGTACCAAGAGACCCAGTACTTC
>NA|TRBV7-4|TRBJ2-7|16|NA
CASLLAQDSRNYEQYF
TGTGCCAGCCTCTTGGCTCAGGACTCCAGGAACTACGAGCAGTACTTC
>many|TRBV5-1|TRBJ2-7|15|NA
CASSLGQAFSYEQYF
TGCGCCAGCAGCTTGGGGCAGGCCTTCTCCTACGAGCAGTACTTC
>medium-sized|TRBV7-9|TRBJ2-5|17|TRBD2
CASSSTSGVAGGETQYF
TGTGCCAGCAGCTCGACTAGCGGAGTAGCGGGTGGGGAGACCCAGTACTTC
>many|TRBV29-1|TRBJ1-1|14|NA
CSAPAYSSNTEAFF
TGCAGCGCCCCTGCCTACTCCTCGAACACTGAAGCTTTCTTT
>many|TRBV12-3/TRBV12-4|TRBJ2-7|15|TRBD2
CASTALAGGSYEQYF
TGTGCCAGCACTGCCCTCGCGGGAGGGTCCTACGAGCAGTACTTC
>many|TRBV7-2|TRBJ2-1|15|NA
CASSLSATNNNEQFF
TGTGCCAGCAGCTTAAGTGCGACAAACAACAATGAGCAGTTCTTC
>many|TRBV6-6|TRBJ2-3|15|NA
CASSLDGQGGDTQYF
TGTGCCAGCAGTCTGGACGGACAAGGAGGAGATACGCAGTATTTT
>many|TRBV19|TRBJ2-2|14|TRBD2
CASGTSGISGELFF
TGTGCCAGCGGGACTAGCGGGATCTCCGGGGAGCTGTTTTTT
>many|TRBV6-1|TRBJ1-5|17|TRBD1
CASSEGTGVYSNQPQHF
TGTGCCAGCAGTGAGGGGACAGGGGTTTATAGCAATCAGCCCCAGCATTTT
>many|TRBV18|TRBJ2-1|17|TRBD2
CASSPRLARALYNEQFF
TGTGCCAGCTCACCCCGACTAGCTCGAGCCCTCTACAATGAGCAGTTCTTC
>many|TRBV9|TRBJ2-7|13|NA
CASSQSTTYEQYF
TGTGCCAGCAGCCAGAGCACCACCTACGAGCAGTACTTC
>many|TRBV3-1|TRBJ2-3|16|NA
CASSQEEGGGTDTQYF
TGTGCCAGCAGCCAAGAAGAGGGGGGAGGCACAGATACGCAGTATTTT
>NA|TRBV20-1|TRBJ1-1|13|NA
CSARDGGTTEAFF
TGCAGTGCTAGAGACGGGGGTACGACTGAAGCTTTCTTT
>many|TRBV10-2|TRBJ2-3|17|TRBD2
CASRPGLAGGPSDTQYF
TGCGCCAGCAGACCGGGACTAGCGGGAGGGCCATCAGATACGCAGTATTTT
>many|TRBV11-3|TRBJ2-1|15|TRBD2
CASSLGTGGYNEQFF
TGTGCCAGCAGCTTAGGGACGGGAGGCTACAATGAGCAGTTCTTC
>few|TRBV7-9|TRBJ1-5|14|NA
CASSPTGRNQPQHF
TGTGCCAGCAGCCCGACAGGTCGCAATCAGCCCCAGCATTTT
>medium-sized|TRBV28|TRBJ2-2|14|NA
CASSRDLWGGELFF
TGTGCCAGCAGTAGGGACCTCTGGGGCGGGGAGCTGTTTTTT
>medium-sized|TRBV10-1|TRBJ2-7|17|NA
CASSESIESSLPYEQYF
TGCGCCAGCAGTGAGTCAATCGAGTCCTCGTTACCCTACGAGCAGTACTTC